The entry below describes one T cell receptor beta chain. It lacks a known antigen. No base qualities exist here, and no much larger clone lies one base off it. The sample is drawn from a study of T cell changes during pregnancy in multiple sclerosis (dated by TCRdb to the late 2010s). Describing the broader study: The study examined how the T cell repertoire changed over the course of pregnancy in women with multiple sclerosis.

Library generation was performed with the immunoSEQ multiplex PCR assay. Not all clones reach the TCRdb copy of this immuneACCESS table, which keeps in-frame sequences only. Checked studies attribute under half of the gap to unresolved V genes and leave the rest unexplained. For this sample there are some 77,000 clones; around 90% appear just once. The top ten hold roughly 2.1% of the sample. From the cysteine up to the phenylalanine, the CDR3 has a length of 16 residues. Just CDR3 DNA is preserved here, 48 bases in frame from base 1. The V end gives up 4 bases and the J end 4 bases, leaving 8 bases in the junction not matched to a gene. According to the germline V gene (reference sequence), CDR1 reads SEHNR and CDR2 reads FQNEAQ.

The input for sequencing was peripheral blood, taken in the second trimester of pregnancy. The chain joins TRBV7-9 to TRBJ2-1; 9 bases in the junction line up with TRBD2. The receptor's source is a female donor in good health, enrolled as a control in a pregnancy study. The DNA reads TGTGCCAGCAGCTCGGAGACTAGCGGACCATACAATGAGCAGTTCTTC. This translates into CASSSETSGPYNEQFF. The full variable domain, completed from the reference TRBV7-9 and TRBJ2-1 proteins outside the CDR3, reads DTGVSQNPRHKITKRGQNVTFRCDPISEHNRLYWYRQTLGQGPEFLTYFQNEAQLEKSRLLSDRFSAERPKGSFSTLEIQRTEQGDSAMYLCASSSETSGPYNEQFFGPGTRLTVL.